The T cell receptor (beta chain) described here comes from a study of regulatory T cells in long-lasting Graves disease. Combining iRepertoire HTBI primers with Arm-PCR of CDR3 regions, the authors built TCR beta libraries. As processed by the authors: The identification of approximately 62 TRBV and 14 TRBJ segments was made across samples. TCRdb re-analysed the multiplex PCR reads in MiXCR, keeping a single row per CDR3 protein. The V and J calls reflect TCRdb's pipeline rather than the authors' work. The sample yields roughly 610,000 distinct CDR3 sequences, 15% to 20% seen once. This clonotype was counted many times. The time point is: newly diagnosed GD, antithyroid drugs for less than 3 months. RNA extracted from PBMCs served as the sequencing template. The data were also submitted as part of a second study, on T cells in Graves' hyperthyroidism and ophthalmopathy.

Sequenced here: peripheral blood mononuclear cells (PBMCs), sampled at new diagnosis, from a patient treated with antithyroid drugs. The receptor's source is a woman in her thirties with Graves disease.

The CDR3: CASSLDRRTSGRAYEQYF. CDR3 nucleotide sequence: TGTGCCAGCAGCTTAGATCGTCGGACTAGCGGGAGAGCCTACGAGCAGTACTTC. V gene TRBV11-2 combines with J gene TRBJ2-7; 13 bases agree with TRBD2. CDR1 is SGHAT, CDR2 FQNNGV, per germline. The CDR3 loop spans 18 amino acids. The junction had 7 bases not matched to a gene; V was cut back by 0 bases and J by 2 bases.